This T cell receptor beta chain appears in the sequencing data of a study of CD8 T cells in Susac syndrome (dated 2019 in TCRdb). At the level of the whole study: The study used repertoire sequencing to test whether antigen drove CD8+ T cell activation and differentiation in Susac syndrome. Clonality of the CD8+ T cell repertoire was compared between eleven to twelve healthy donors, about 14 Susac syndrome patients and some 15 multiple sclerosis patients. The study at large found these results: The number of individuals in the TCR sequencing and HLA analysis was acknowledged as relatively small.

From the cysteine up to the phenylalanine, the CDR3 has a length of 17 residues. Just the 51-base CDR3 DNA is kept, in frame starting at base 1. According to the germline V gene (reference sequence), CDR1 reads GTSNPN and CDR2 reads SVGIG. Trimming costs V 0 bases and J 0 bases, and their ends lie 12 bases apart. This clonotype occurred once. This receptor's antigen is unknown. Base qualities are not at hand, and no much larger clone is one base apart. A single read counts as weak evidence. RNA was extracted using the RNeasy kit, and roughly 0.5 to 1 microgram was reverse transcribed with random hexamers. The immunoSEQ multiplex PCR assay, which covers 54 Vbeta and 13 Jbeta segments, was used to amplify TCR beta CDR3 regions. PCR amplification bias was corrected by using a synthetic template baseline for primer optimization and computational correction. The study's processing was this. Reads were annotated to V, D and J genes according to IMGT and were analyzed with immunoSEQ Analyzer, with only productive sequences retained. Clonality was calculated as one minus the Shannon entropy normalized by log2 of the number of productive unique sequences. For each patient and control, public and private clones were evaluated among the 100 most prevalent clones. A clone was defined as Susac-specific if it was absent from the healthy and MS cohorts, from more than 850 published viral clones and from other ImmuneACCESS disease sequences. In-frame beta chains were kept once TCRdb had trimmed the public reads at Q25 with fastp and called clones with MiXCR. Rows are combined by CDR3 protein, so each entry shows the most common genes and DNA. TCRdb assigned the V and J calls; the authors' analysis was not used. The sample data list about 440,000 distinct CDR3 sequences, and approximately 85% of these were observed just once. Approximately 0.12% of the sample is taken by the ten largest.

Peripheral blood CD8+ and CD4+ T cells from healthy donors, Susac syndrome patients and multiple sclerosis patients were profiled using high-throughput TCR beta sequencing. The multiple sclerosis controls were treatment-naive patients who had stable or active relapsing-remitting disease and met the revised McDonald criteria. Bulk CD8+ and CD4+ T cells were purified magnetically by negative isolation, whereas CD8+ TEMRA cells were enriched by FACS. Blood was drawn into EDTA tubes, processed within 24 hours, and PBMCs were isolated by density gradient centrifugation. PBMCs intended for TCR sequencing were cryopreserved in liquid nitrogen and were subsequently thawed in a 37 degrees C water bath. The sorted or isolated CD4+, CD8+ and CD8+ TEMRA cells reached a purity of at least 90%.

This sequence uses TRBV30 and TRBJ2-6, with the identity of the D gene unclear. The source of this sequence is a human donor with multiple sclerosis. The sample was CD8+ T cells from PBMCs. The CDR3 corresponds to CAWSVLETVSGANVLTF. The sequence in DNA is TGTGCCTGGAGTGTATTGGAGACCGTCTCTGGGGCCAACGTCCTGACTTTC.